This entry features one T cell receptor (beta chain) sequence. Trimming left V 1 base short and J 7 bases short, with 16 bases between. Looked up from germline, CDR1 is SSHAT and CDR2 is FNYEAQ (reference sequence). The CDR3 sequence is 15 residues long. This sample stems from a study of T-cell reconstitution after alpha-beta-depleted transplantation in children. The TCRbeta library was prepared with unique molecular identifiers. Using its own MiXCR run on the PCR reads, TCRdb lists one record per CDR3 protein. The sample holds 500,000 or so distinct CDR3 sequences, approximately 32% seen once. The chain employs TRBV7-7 and TRBJ2-5; TRBD1 is a possible D gene (7 bases). This clonotype was obtained from a human donor who donated a stem cell graft to a child with aplastic anemia. The specimen was PBMCs from the stem cell graft donor, collected from the stem cell graft. The CDR3 nucleotides are TGTGCCAGCAGCTTAGAAGTAGGGCAGGGGGGGACCCAGTACTTC. Translating gives CASSLEVGQGGTQYF.